The 29 T cell receptor beta chains presented below share a single source sample, sequenced in a study of T cell responses to AZD1222 COVID-19 vaccine. Assay used: immunoSEQ multiplex PCR; TCRdb lists only in-frame clones, some missing. The table shows about 76,000 clones, with 70% to 90% occurring only once. Sequencing used peripheral blood, obtained on day 0 of AZD1222 vaccination. These receptor sequences come from an adult in good health.

The rearrangement joins TRBV11-2 to TRBJ2-1; 8 bases line up with TRBD1. V trimming: 4 bases; J trimming: 8 bases; junction bases outside the gene matches: 10. The CDR3 runs 15 residues. The V gene's germline CDR1 is SGHAT and CDR2 FQNNGV. CDR3 region: CASSSAGGGEYEQFF. Here the CDR3 DNA reads TGTGCCAGCAGCTCAGCAGGGGGCGGAGAGTATGAGCAGTTCTTC.

The chain couples TRBV5-6 to TRBJ1-3, with unresolved D. This CDR3 is built from 16 residues. V lost 0 bases and J 0 bases, leaving 10 bases between the germline ends. Germline lookup yields CDR1 SGHDT and CDR2 YYEEEE. This CDR3 reads CASSLVGVRSGNTIYF. The CDR3 DNA is TGTGCCAGCAGCTTGGTTGGGGTTCGCTCTGGAAACACCATATATTTT.

The J gene is TRBJ1-2, the V gene TRBV12-3 or TRBV12-4; maybe TRBD1 (6 bases). The CDR3 extends over 13 amino acids. Trimming shortened V by 6 bases and J by 4 bases, and 12 bases separated the two germline ends. The CDR3 coding sequence is TGTGCCAGCAGCCTTGGACAGATCTATGGCTACACCTTC. Its protein is CASSLGQIYGYTF.

J is TRBJ1-2 and V is TRBV6-5; 9 bases match TRBD1. J was trimmed by 1 base and V by 7 bases; bases with no gene match: 7. In germline, CDR1 is MNHEY, CDR2 SVGAGI. The CDR3 spans 15 residues. Here the CDR3 DNA reads TGTGCCAGCACGGGACAGGGCGATGTTAACTATGGCTACACCTTC. It codes for CASTGQGDVNYGYTF.

This CDR3 reads CASSLARRNMNTEAFF. The CDR3 nucleotides read TGTGCCAGCAGCTTAGCAAGACGTAACATGAACACTGAAGCTTTCTTT. V and J are TRBV7-8 and TRBJ1-1; D call uncertain. The CDR3 is 16 amino acids. The germline V gene has CDR1 SGHVS and CDR2 FQNEAQ. Trimming removed 0 bases from V and 0 bases from J, with 11 bases in between.

The chain has TRBV6-5 and TRBJ2-7; no clear D gene. This CDR3 is built from 12 residues. In germline, CDR1 is MNHEY, CDR2 SVGAGI. V dropped 5 bases and J dropped 2 bases, with 7 bases sitting between them. CDR3 nucleotides: TGTGCCAGCAGTCAAAACACCTACGAGCAGTACGTC. Translation gives CASSQNTYEQYV.

Only one count was recorded for this clone. The V gene is TRBV13, the J gene TRBJ2-1, with 12 bases fitting TRBD2. In germline, CDR1 is PRHDT, CDR2 FYEKMQ (reference sequence). This CDR3 has 15 amino acids. V was clipped by 5 bases and J by 4 bases; unmatched bases: 3. The CDR3 is CASSQGTSGYNEQFF. The CDR3, as DNA: TGTGCCAGCAGCCAGGGGACTAGCGGGTACAATGAGCAGTTCTTC.

This clone was found once. The chain links TRBV27 to TRBJ1-6, with a weak D call TRBD1 (5 bases). The V and J ends lost 2 bases and 6 bases respectively, with 17 bases between them. The germline V gene has CDR1 MNHEY and CDR2 SMNVEV (reference sequence). The length of the CDR3 is 17 residues. The CDR3 loop reads CASSLHPGQTSNSPLHF. Written as DNA, the CDR3 is TGTGCCAGCAGTTTACACCCAGGACAAACGAGTAATTCACCCCTCCACTTT.

The V call is TRBV6-5, the J call TRBJ1-5, with TRBD1 matching over 7 bases. Germline values: CDR1 MNHEY, CDR2 SVGAGI. V was pared by 5 bases and J by 2 bases, with 6 bases of the junction left unmatched. The CDR3 loop spans 15 amino acids. The CDR3 loop is CASSPRGGGNQPQHF. As DNA, the CDR3 is TGTGCCAGCAGTCCGAGAGGGGGCGGCAATCAGCCCCAGCATTTT.

The chain couples TRBV10-3 to TRBJ1-2; D is unresolved. The CDR3 contains 16 residues. Trimming removed 5 bases from V and 8 bases from J, with 24 bases in between. Looked up from germline, CDR1 is ENHRY and CDR2 is SYGVKD. CDR3 region: CAISSLSHKNGYGYTF. Written as DNA, the CDR3 is TGTGCCATCAGTTCGCTTTCTCACAAGAACGGCTACGGCTACACCTTC.

The CDR3 DNA reads TGTGCCTGGACTGGCAGGAAGCAGAGATTAGATAATTCACCCCTCCACTTT. This gives the protein CAWTGRKQRLDNSPLHF. The chain links TRBV30 to TRBJ1-6; D unresolved. The V and J ends lost 4 bases and 5 bases respectively, with 21 bases between them. CDR1 and CDR2 (germline): GTSNPN, SVGIG (reference sequence). This CDR3 comprises 17 residues.

The V and J genes are TRBV30 and TRBJ2-7; no definite D call. This CDR3 contains 11 residues. Trimming took 4 bases from V and 2 from J, leaving 6 bases between them. Per the germline V gene, CDR1 is GTSNPN and CDR2 is SVGIG (reference sequence). The CDR3: CAWKGAYEQYF. The DNA of the CDR3 is TGTGCCTGGAAAGGAGCCTACGAGCAGTACTTC.

The V and J genes are TRBV10-3 and TRBJ2-5; D is unresolved. V was pared by 6 bases and J by 2 bases, with 10 bases between. CDR3 length: 13 amino acids. CDR1 and CDR2 (germline): ENHRY, SYGVKD. CDR3 region: CAISSRNQETQYF. The CDR3 region has the DNA TGTGCCATCAGCAGCAGAAATCAAGAGACCCAGTACTTC.

The chain combines TRBV6-5 with TRBJ1-3; D is unclear. This CDR3 is 13 amino acids long. With 6 bases removed from V and 0 bases from J, the gap between germline ends came to 6 bases. Germline assignment: CDR1 MNHEY and CDR2 SVGAGI. The CDR3 nucleotides are TGTGCCAGCAGCCGGAACTCTGGAAACACCATATATTTT. The encoded protein is CASSRNSGNTIYF.

This clone was counted a single time. The rearrangement links TRBV5-4 to TRBJ2-1; no definite D call. Trimming stripped 5 bases from V and 8 bases from J, with 14 bases between. CDR1 and CDR2 from the germline V gene are SGHNT and YYREEE (reference sequence). The CDR3 has 13 residues. The DNA for the CDR3 is TGTGCCAGCAGTCAGCCCCAGGACGATGAGCAGTTCTTC. Translating gives CASSQPQDDEQFF.

The chain joins TRBV19 to TRBJ2-7; perhaps TRBD1 as D (6 bases). CDR3 length: 15 residues. Trimming left V 8 bases short and J 3 bases short, with 20 bases between. Per the germline V gene, CDR1 is LNHDA and CDR2 is SQIVND (reference sequence). In nucleotides, the CDR3 is TGTGCCAGTCGCATGGGACACACGACATACTACGAGCAGTACGTC. Translated: CASRMGHTTYYEQYV.

This chain uses TRBV30 with TRBJ2-7, with TRBD1 matching over 9 bases. Germline V gene data show CDR1 as GTSNPN and CDR2 as SVGIG (reference sequence). CDR3 length: 15 residues. Losses at the gene ends were 1 base for V and 3 bases for J; bases not matched to a gene: 7. DNA of the CDR3: TGTGCCTGGAGTGCCGACAGGGGGTTCCTCTACGAGCAGTACTTC. Translating it yields CAWSADRGFLYEQYF.

The V gene is TRBV3-1 (or the pseudogene TRBV3-2), the J gene TRBJ2-5; possibly TRBD2 for D (6 bases). CDR1 and CDR2 (germline): LGHDT, YNNKEL (reference sequence). The CDR3 contains 14 residues. V lost 2 bases to trimming and J lost 2 bases, with 9 bases between them. Here the CDR3 DNA reads TGTGCCAGCAGCCAACTAGCGACACAAGAGACCCAGTACTTC. Translated, it gives CASSQLATQETQYF.

V gene TRBV5-1 combines with J gene TRBJ2-7; 13 nucleotides align to TRBD2. CDR3 size: 14 residues. The V and J ends lost 7 bases and 6 bases, in that order; junction bases with no gene match: 7. Germline V gene lookup returns CDR1 SGHRS and CDR2 YFSETQ. The DNA for the CDR3 is TGCGCCAGCGGTGGACTAGCGGGAGAGGGCGAGCAGTACTTC. Translated: CASGGLAGEGEQYF. Looking up the rest from reference TRBV5-1 and TRBJ2-7 gives the full variable domain: KAGVTQTPRYLIKTRGQQVTLSCSPISGHRSVSWYQQTPGQGLQFLFEYFSETQRNKGNFPGRFSGRQFSNSRSEMNVSTLELGDSALYLCASGGLAGEGEQYFGPGTRLTVT.

The chain joins TRBV18 to TRBJ1-6; D is unresolved. The CDR3 consists of 14 residues. The germline CDR1 and CDR2 sequences are KGHSH and LQKENI. V was trimmed by 6 bases and J by 0 bases, leaving 6 bases between them. The CDR3 loop is CASSTGSYNSPLHF. As DNA, the CDR3 is TGTGCCAGCTCGACGGGCTCCTATAATTCACCCCTCCACTTT.

This clone showed up many times. Other DNA sequences in the sample encode the same CDR3. The V gene is TRBV28, the J gene TRBJ1-5, with unresolved D. Germline V gives CDR1 MDHEN, CDR2 SYDVKM. Trimming pared 6 bases from V and 3 bases from J, leaving 6 bases between. This CDR3 region has 12 residues. For the CDR3, the DNA is TGTGCCAGCAGGGGCCCCAATCAGCCCCAGCATTTT. Protein: CASRGPNQPQHF.

The CDR3 sequence: CASTPGQWNTEAFF. The DNA for the CDR3 is TGTGCCAGCACCCCGGGACAGTGGAACACTGAAGCTTTCTTT. This chain connects TRBV6-5 to TRBJ1-1; TRBD1 aligns across 7 bases. After removal of 7 bases from V and 1 base from J, the junction contained 6 bases not matched to a gene. This CDR3 has 14 amino acids. Germline lookup yields CDR1 MNHEY and CDR2 SVGAGI.

V gene TRBV6-1 combines with J gene TRBJ1-6, with D possibly matching TRBD1 (6 bases). CDR3 length: 16 residues. CDR1 and CDR2 from the germline V gene are MNHNS and SASEGT. V lost 4 bases and J lost 0, with 10 bases in between. The CDR3 reads CASSVHRDSYNSPLHF. CDR3 in DNA: TGTGCCAGCAGTGTCCACAGGGACTCCTATAATTCACCCCTCCACTTT.

This clone was observed once. The rearrangement joins TRBV7-8 to TRBJ2-3, with 7 bases fitting TRBD2. The length of the CDR3 is 15 residues. In germline, CDR1 is SGHVS, CDR2 FQNEAQ. The V segment lost 6 bases and the J segment 3 bases; nucleotides outside the gene matches: 9. The DNA for the CDR3 is TGTGCCAGCAGGGGAGGGGATAGCGGGACAGATACGCAGTATTTT. The encoded protein is CASRGGDSGTDTQYF. The full variable domain, completed using reference TRBV7-8 and TRBJ2-3, is GAGVSQSPRYKVAKRGQDVALRCDPISGHVSLFWYQQALGQGPEFLTYFQNEAQLDKSGLPSDRFFAERPEGSVSTLKIQRTQQEDSAVYLCASRGGDSGTDTQYFGPGTRLTVL.

Only one count was recorded for this clone. The genes are TRBV20-1 and TRBJ1-6, with no clear D. The CDR3 runs 14 residues. Per germline, CDR1 DFQATT and CDR2 SNEGSKA (reference sequence). The ends were cut back, 3 bases at V and 7 bases at J, with 13 bases in the middle. The CDR3 is CSASVRAGNSPLHF. The CDR3 coding sequence is TGCAGTGCTAGTGTTAGGGCAGGCAATTCACCCCTCCACTTT.

The CDR3 sequence is CASSRQGGNQPQHF. In DNA form, the CDR3 reads TGCGCCAGCAGCAGACAGGGCGGCAATCAGCCCCAGCATTTT. The rearrangement uses TRBV5-1 and TRBJ1-5; 7 nucleotides line up with TRBD1. J lost 2 bases, V lost 4 bases, and 3 bases had no gene match. Germline V gene lookup returns CDR1 SGHRS and CDR2 YFSETQ. The CDR3 length is 14 residues.

The J gene is TRBJ2-4, the V gene TRBV5-6, with 7 bases matching TRBD1. The CDR3 sequence is 13 residues long. Germline CDR1 reads SGHDT; CDR2 reads YYEEEE. V shed 1 base and J 9 bases; nucleotides not matched to a gene: 4. CDR3 protein: CASSLYRGSIQYF. The CDR3, as DNA: TGTGCCAGCAGCTTGTACAGGGGAAGCATTCAGTACTTC. The variable domain in full, with the rest retrieved from reference TRBV5-6 and TRBJ2-4, is DAGVTQSPTHLIKTRGQQVTLRCSPKSGHDTVSWYQQALGQGPQFIFQYYEEEERQRGNFPDRFSGHQFPNYSSELNVNALLLGDSALYLCASSLYRGSIQYFGAGTRLSVL.

The chain is built from TRBV6-5 and TRBJ1-2; 8 bases are a match to TRBD1. The germline V gene encodes CDR1 MNHEY and CDR2 SVGAGI. J was trimmed by 6 bases and V by 6 bases; bases with no gene match: 9. The CDR3 loop spans 14 amino acids. CDR3 region: CASSLQGGKDGYTF. In DNA form, the CDR3 reads TGTGCCAGCAGCCTACAGGGGGGTAAGGATGGCTACACCTTC.

The CDR3 sequence is CASSLIGGRGGEQYF. The CDR3 DNA reads TGCGCCAGCAGCTTGATAGGTGGGAGGGGAGGCGAGCAGTACTTC. This chain uses TRBV5-1 with TRBJ2-7, with 7 bases fitting TRBD2. Germline lookup yields CDR1 SGHRS and CDR2 YFSETQ. The CDR3 covers 15 residues. V was clipped by 1 base and J by 6 bases; unmatched bases: 10.